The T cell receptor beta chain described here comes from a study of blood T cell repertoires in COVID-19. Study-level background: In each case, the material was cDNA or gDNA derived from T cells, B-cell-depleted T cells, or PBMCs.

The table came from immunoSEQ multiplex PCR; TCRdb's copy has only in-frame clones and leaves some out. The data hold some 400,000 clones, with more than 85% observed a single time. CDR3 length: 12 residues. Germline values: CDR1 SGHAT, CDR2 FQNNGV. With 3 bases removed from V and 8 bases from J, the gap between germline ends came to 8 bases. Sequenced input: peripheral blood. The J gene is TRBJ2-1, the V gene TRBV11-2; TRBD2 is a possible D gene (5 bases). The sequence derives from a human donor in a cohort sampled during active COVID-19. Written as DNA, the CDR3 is TGTGCCAGCAGCTTTACTAGGGATGAGCAGTTCTTC. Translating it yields CASSFTRDEQFF.